The 21 T cell receptor beta chains given below trace back to one sample, sequenced in a study of blood T cells in healthy people across ages. Alongside a J-beta primer mix, a sample-barcoded 5' primer served in a second PCR lasting about 7 to 12 cycles. TCRdb fed the 5' RACE reads into MiXCR, producing one record per CDR3 protein. The sample lists around 1,100,000 distinct CDR3 sequences; 30% to 40% were seen once. The sequenced material came from blood. The source is a man aged 18 to 29 in good health.

This clonotype has a count of ten or more. The chain links TRBV29-1 to TRBJ1-2; 8 nucleotides match TRBD1. V gave up 6 bases and J gave up 8 bases; unmatched junction bases: 8. Germline lookup yields CDR1 SQVTM and CDR2 ANQGSEA. The CDR3 contains 12 residues. CDR3 protein: CSVHNRGNGYTF. CDR3 nucleotides: TGCAGCGTCCATAACAGGGGGAACGGCTACACCTTC.

For this clonotype: A much larger clone differs by one base, so this may be a read error. The chain carries TRBV20-1 and TRBJ2-7, with TRBD2 identical over 7 bases. This CDR3 spans 15 amino acids. CDR1 is DFQATT and CDR2 is SNEGSKA in the germline V gene (reference sequence). The V gene end was trimmed by 0 bases and the J gene end by 0 bases; junction bases not matched to a gene: 5. CDR3 nucleotide sequence: TGCAGTGCTAGAGATCTAGCGGAGAGCTCCTACGAGCAGTACTTC. Its translation is CSARDLAESSYEQYF.

Regarding this clonotype: Possible read error: a much larger clone is one base away. The rearrangement links TRBV20-1 to TRBJ2-5; TRBD2 aligns across 7 bases. V lost 4 bases and J lost 11; bases outside the gene matches: 19. This CDR3 region has 15 residues. Looked up from germline, CDR1 is DFQATT and CDR2 is SNEGSKA (reference sequence). The CDR3: CSATREGLADNEQYF. CDR3 sequence (DNA): TGCAGTGCTACTAGAGAAGGGCTAGCGGACAATGAGCAGTACTTC.

This clonotype was detected a few times. The chain uses TRBV28 and TRBJ2-5; D perhaps matches TRBD2 (6 bases). The CDR3 runs to 17 residues. Germline CDR1 and CDR2: MDHEN and SYDVKM. Deletions cut 4 bases from V and 0 bases from J, with 18 bases between. CDR3 DNA: TGTGCCAGCAGTTCCGGGACTCTCAGTGTGTACCAAGAGACCCAGTACTTC. Protein sequence: CASSSGTLSVYQETQYF.

V usage is TRBV7-8 and J usage is TRBJ2-1; the D is unclear. Trimming removed 2 bases at V and 7 bases at J, with 15 bases between. Germline V gives CDR1 SGHVS, CDR2 FQNEAQ. This CDR3 spans 15 amino acids. The CDR3 region is CASSLRRPSWNEQFF. For the CDR3, the DNA is TGTGCCAGCAGCTTACGGCGGCCCTCGTGGAATGAGCAGTTCTTC.

This chain uses TRBV7-9 with TRBJ2-3; either TRBD1 or TRBD2 may supply D (5 bases each). Trimming removed 5 bases at V and 0 bases at J, with 9 bases between. CDR3 length: 14 residues. Germline-derived CDR1 and CDR2 are SEHNR and FQNEAQ (reference sequence). CDR3 region: CASSHRTSTDTQYF. Written as DNA, the CDR3 is TGTGCCAGCAGCCACAGGACTAGCACAGATACGCAGTATTTT.

V gene TRBV7-2 combines with J gene TRBJ1-1; D is unclear. V was cut by 5 bases and J by 1 base, with 11 bases left in between. Germline values: CDR1 SGHTA, CDR2 FQGNSA. This CDR3 spans 14 amino acids. Here the CDR3 DNA reads TGTGCCAGCAGCAAGGACCCCAGGAACACTGAAGCTTTCTTT. Translation: CASSKDPRNTEAFF.

This clonotype showed up just a few times. The V gene is TRBV20-1, the J gene TRBJ2-2; D unresolved. Germline V lookup: CDR1 DFQATT, CDR2 SNEGSKA (reference sequence). V dropped 1 base and J dropped 7 bases, with 7 bases sitting between them. The CDR3 has 12 amino acids. In DNA, the CDR3 is TGCAGTGCTAGAGGGAATGGCGGGGAGCTGTTTTTT. It encodes CSARGNGGELFF.

This clonotype was seen just once. The chain joins TRBV5-1 to TRBJ1-3; maybe TRBD1 (5 bases). The germline V and J ends were trimmed by 4 bases and 2 bases, with 16 bases remaining between them. CDR3 size: 16 residues. Per the germline V gene, CDR1 is SGHRS and CDR2 is YFSETQ. The CDR3 here is CASSTEGRSTGNTIYF. CDR3 in DNA: TGCGCCAGCAGCACCGAGGGACGGTCCACTGGAAACACCATATATTTT.

For the CDR3, the DNA is TGTGCCAGCAGCGTAGTCCCAGGCGAGAGCACAGATACGCAGTATTTT. Its protein is CASSVVPGESTDTQYF. The chain uses TRBV9 and TRBJ2-3; D ambiguous. Trimming shortened V by 0 bases and J by 0 bases, and 11 bases separated the two germline ends. Germline V gives CDR1 SGDLS, CDR2 YYNGEE. CDR3 length: 16 residues.

This sequence joins TRBV20-1 and TRBJ2-3; D remains unclear. The V gene's germline CDR1 is DFQATT and CDR2 SNEGSKA (reference sequence). V lost 2 bases and J lost 0, with 12 bases in between. CDR3 length: 15 amino acids. CDR3 sequence: CSARWATTSTDTQYF. CDR3 coding DNA: TGCAGTGCTAGATGGGCAACTACTAGCACAGATACGCAGTATTTT.

This clonotype showed up just a few times. V is TRBV5-1 and J is TRBJ2-3, with no clear D. CDR3 size: 14 residues. Trimming took off 0 bases at V and 5 bases at J, with 10 bases between the two ends. Per germline, CDR1 SGHRS and CDR2 YFSETQ. The CDR3 loop reads CASSLAGLQDTQYF. Written as DNA, the CDR3 is TGCGCCAGCAGCTTGGCCGGCCTTCAAGATACGCAGTATTTT.

This clonotype was seen a handful of times. V gene TRBV9 combines with J gene TRBJ2-3; 10 bases are shared with TRBD2. The CDR3 has 17 residues. V lost 2 bases, J lost 3 bases, and 9 bases stayed unmatched. Germline values: CDR1 SGDLS, CDR2 YYNGEE. The CDR3: CASSVPSGGSGTDTQYF. For the CDR3, the DNA is TGTGCCAGCAGCGTTCCTAGCGGGGGTTCTGGAACAGATACGCAGTATTTT.

This clonotype was seen a handful of times. The V call is TRBV5-1, the J call TRBJ1-5, with no clear D. The CDR3 contains 13 residues. Germline V lookup: CDR1 SGHRS, CDR2 YFSETQ. Trimming removed 0 bases from V and 7 bases from J, with 8 bases in between. The CDR3 loop is CASSLDTAQPQHF. The CDR3 coding sequence is TGCGCCAGCAGCTTGGATACGGCCCAGCCCCAGCATTTT. The variable domain in full, with the rest retrieved from reference TRBV5-1 and TRBJ1-5, is KAGVTQTPRYLIKTRGQQVTLSCSPISGHRSVSWYQQTPGQGLQFLFEYFSETQRNKGNFPGRFSGRQFSNSRSEMNVSTLELGDSALYLCASSLDTAQPQHFGDGTRLSIL.

The chain uses TRBV12-3 or TRBV12-4 and TRBJ1-2, with 9 bases identical to TRBD1. The CDR3 loop spans 13 amino acids. Losses at the gene ends were 7 bases for V and 4 bases for J; bases not matched to a gene: 4. The CDR3 DNA follows: TGTGCCAGCACCAGGGACAGGGTCTATGGCTACACCTTC. Its translation is CASTRDRVYGYTF.

The gene calls are TRBV20-1 and TRBJ1-2; maybe TRBD1 (5 bases). Trimming pared 7 bases from V and 8 bases from J, leaving 17 bases between. Germline V gives CDR1 DFQATT, CDR2 SNEGSKA (reference sequence). The CDR3 contains 12 residues. Written as DNA, the CDR3 is TGCAGTGTCGGGGACGGCGCGGGAGGCTACACCTTC. Amino acid sequence: CSVGDGAGGYTF.

The genes are TRBV9 and TRBJ2-2, with D maybe TRBD2 (5 bases). CDR1 and CDR2 (germline): SGDLS, YYNGEE. The CDR3 consists of 14 residues. V lost 7 bases to trimming and J lost 2 bases, with 12 bases between them. The CDR3 sequence is CASGLRDNTGELFF. CDR3 in DNA: TGTGCCAGCGGGCTCCGGGATAACACCGGGGAGCTGTTTTTT.

This chain uses TRBV7-2 with TRBJ2-1, with a weak D call TRBD2 (6 bases). The V and J ends lost 0 bases and 5 bases respectively, with 11 bases between them. Germline V lookup: CDR1 SGHTA, CDR2 FQGNSA. The CDR3 length is 15 residues. The CDR3 DNA is TGTGCCAGCAGCTTAGCCCCCGGGAGAAACAATGAGCAGTTCTTC. This encodes CASSLAPGRNNEQFF.

This clonotype was recorded a few times. The gene calls are TRBV20-1 and TRBJ2-1; maybe TRBD2 (6 bases). With 0 bases removed from V and 8 bases from J, the gap between germline ends came to 17 bases. The germline CDR1 and CDR2 sequences are DFQATT and SNEGSKA (reference sequence). The CDR3 runs 15 residues. CDR3 in DNA: TGCAGTGCTAGAGAGGGGCGGGGTTTTGAGGATGAGCAGTTCTTC. Translated: CSAREGRGFEDEQFF.

Note on this clonotype: A read error may be the cause here, since a much bigger clone is one base away. The J gene is TRBJ1-2, the V gene TRBV9; TRBD1 matches at 7 bases. J lost 13 bases, V lost 3 bases, and 18 bases had no gene match. The germline V gene has CDR1 SGDLS and CDR2 YYNGEE. This CDR3 has 15 amino acids. Written as DNA, the CDR3 is TGTGCCAGCAGCGCCTTGGGACAGTATACCCGACAGTGCACCTTC. This translates into CASSALGQYTRQCTF.

The CDR3 DNA is TGCGCCAGCAGCTTGGATGGCGTGTCAGATACGCAGTATTTT. The encoded protein is CASSLDGVSDTQYF. The rearrangement joins TRBV5-1 to TRBJ2-3; D unresolved. CDR1 SGHRS and CDR2 YFSETQ come from the germline V gene. This CDR3 has 14 amino acids. V was cut by 0 bases and J by 4 bases, with 9 bases left in between.